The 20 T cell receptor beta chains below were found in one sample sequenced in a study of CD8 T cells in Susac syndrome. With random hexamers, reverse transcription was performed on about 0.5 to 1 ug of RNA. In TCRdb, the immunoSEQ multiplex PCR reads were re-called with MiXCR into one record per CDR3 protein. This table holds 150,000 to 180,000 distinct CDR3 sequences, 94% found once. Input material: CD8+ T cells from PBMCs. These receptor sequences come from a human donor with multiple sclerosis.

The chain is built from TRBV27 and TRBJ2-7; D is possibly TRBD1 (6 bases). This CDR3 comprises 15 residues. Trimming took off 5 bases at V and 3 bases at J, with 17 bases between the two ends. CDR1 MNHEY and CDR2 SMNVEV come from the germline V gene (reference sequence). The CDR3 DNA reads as TGTGCCAGCAGTCCTATGACAGGAGCCGTCTACGAGCAGTACTTC. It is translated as CASSPMTGAVYEQYF.

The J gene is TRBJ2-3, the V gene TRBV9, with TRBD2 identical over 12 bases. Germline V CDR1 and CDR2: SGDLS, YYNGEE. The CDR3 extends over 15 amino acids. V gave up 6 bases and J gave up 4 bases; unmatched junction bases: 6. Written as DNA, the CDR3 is TGTGCCAGCACGGCTAGCGGGGGGGCGTCAGATACGCAGTATTTT. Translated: CASTASGGASDTQYF.

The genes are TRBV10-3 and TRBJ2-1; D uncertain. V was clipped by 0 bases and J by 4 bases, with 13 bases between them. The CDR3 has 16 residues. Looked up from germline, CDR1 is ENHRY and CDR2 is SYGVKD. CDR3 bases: TGTGCCATCAGTGAGTCACAAGGGCCTCTATACAATGAGCAGTTCTTC. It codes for CAISESQGPLYNEQFF.

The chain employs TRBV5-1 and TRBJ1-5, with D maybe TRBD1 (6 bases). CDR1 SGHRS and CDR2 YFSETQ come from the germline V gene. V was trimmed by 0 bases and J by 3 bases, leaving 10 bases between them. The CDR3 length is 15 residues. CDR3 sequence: CASSLDRGPNQPQHF. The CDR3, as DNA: TGCGCCAGCAGCTTGGATCGGGGGCCCAATCAGCCCCAGCATTTT.

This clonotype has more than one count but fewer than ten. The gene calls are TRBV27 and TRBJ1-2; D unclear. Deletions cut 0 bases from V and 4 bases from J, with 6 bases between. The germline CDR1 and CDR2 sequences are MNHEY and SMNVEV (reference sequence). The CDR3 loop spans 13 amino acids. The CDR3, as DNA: TGTGCCAGCAGTTTATCGGGCACCTATGGCTACACCTTC. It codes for CASSLSGTYGYTF.

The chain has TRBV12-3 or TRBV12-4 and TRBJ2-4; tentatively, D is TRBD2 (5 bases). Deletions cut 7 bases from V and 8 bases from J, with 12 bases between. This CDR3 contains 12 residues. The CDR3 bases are TGTGCCAGCACCCGGACTGTGGACATTCAGTACTTC. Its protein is CASTRTVDIQYF.

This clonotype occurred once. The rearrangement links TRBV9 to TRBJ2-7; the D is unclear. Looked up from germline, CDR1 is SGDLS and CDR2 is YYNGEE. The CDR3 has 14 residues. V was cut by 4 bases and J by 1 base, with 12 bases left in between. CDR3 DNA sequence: TGTGCCAGCAGCCTGGGCGGACCGTCCTACGAGCAGTACTTC. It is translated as CASSLGGPSYEQYF. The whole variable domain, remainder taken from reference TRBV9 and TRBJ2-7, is DSGVTQTPKHLITATGQRVTLRCSPRSGDLSVYWYQQSLDQGLQFLIQYYNGEERAKGNILERFSAQQFPDLHSELNLSSLELGDSALYFCASSLGGPSYEQYFGPGTRLTVT.

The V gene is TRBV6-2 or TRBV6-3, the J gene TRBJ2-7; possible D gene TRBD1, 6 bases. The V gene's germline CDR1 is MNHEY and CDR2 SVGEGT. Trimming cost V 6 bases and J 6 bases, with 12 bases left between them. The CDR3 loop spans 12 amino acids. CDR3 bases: TGTGCCAGCAGCCAGACAGGCGTCGAGCAGTACTTC. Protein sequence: CASSQTGVEQYF.

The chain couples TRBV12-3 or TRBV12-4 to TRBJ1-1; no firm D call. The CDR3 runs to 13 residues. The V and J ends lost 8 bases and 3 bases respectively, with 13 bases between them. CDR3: CASGSTRDTEAFF. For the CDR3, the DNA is TGTGCCAGCGGGTCGACTAGAGACACTGAAGCTTTCTTT.

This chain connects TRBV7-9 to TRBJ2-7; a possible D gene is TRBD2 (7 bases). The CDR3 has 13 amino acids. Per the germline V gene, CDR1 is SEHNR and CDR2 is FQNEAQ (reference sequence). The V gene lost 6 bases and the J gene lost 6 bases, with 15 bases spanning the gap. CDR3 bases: TGTGCCAGCAGAGGGGGGGCGGAGAGCGAGCAGTACTTC. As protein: CASRGGAESEQYF.

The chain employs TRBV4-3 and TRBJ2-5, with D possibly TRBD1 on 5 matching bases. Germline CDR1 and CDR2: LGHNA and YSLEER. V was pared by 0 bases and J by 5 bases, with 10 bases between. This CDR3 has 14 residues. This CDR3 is CASSQDKGRETQYF. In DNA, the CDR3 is TGCGCCAGCAGCCAAGATAAGGGGCGGGAGACCCAGTACTTC.

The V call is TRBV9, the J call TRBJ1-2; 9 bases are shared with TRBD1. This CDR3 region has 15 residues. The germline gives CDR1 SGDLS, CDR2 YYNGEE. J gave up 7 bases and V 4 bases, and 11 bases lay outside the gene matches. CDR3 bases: TGTGCCAGCAGCCCCCGGACAGGGGAAGGGAGTGGCTACACCTTC. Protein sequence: CASSPRTGEGSGYTF.

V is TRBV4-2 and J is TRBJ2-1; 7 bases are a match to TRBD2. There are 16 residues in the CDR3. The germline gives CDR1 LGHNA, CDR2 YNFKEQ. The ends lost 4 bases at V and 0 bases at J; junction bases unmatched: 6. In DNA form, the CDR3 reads TGTGCCAGCAGCCCTATAGCGGGTTACTCCTACAATGAGCAGTTCTTC. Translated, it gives CASSPIAGYSYNEQFF.

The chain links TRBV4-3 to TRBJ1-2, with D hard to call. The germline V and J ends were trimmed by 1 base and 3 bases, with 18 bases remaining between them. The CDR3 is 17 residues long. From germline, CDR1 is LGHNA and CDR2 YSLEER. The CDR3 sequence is CASSQADFHHEDYGYTF. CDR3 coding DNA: TGCGCCAGCAGCCAAGCCGACTTCCATCACGAGGACTATGGCTACACCTTC.

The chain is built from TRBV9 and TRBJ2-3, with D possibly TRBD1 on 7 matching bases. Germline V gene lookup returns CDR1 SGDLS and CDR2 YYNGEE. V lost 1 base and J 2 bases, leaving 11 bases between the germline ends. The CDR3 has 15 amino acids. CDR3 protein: CASSVQGGPTDTQYF. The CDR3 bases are TGTGCCAGCAGCGTACAGGGGGGCCCCACAGATACGCAGTATTTT.

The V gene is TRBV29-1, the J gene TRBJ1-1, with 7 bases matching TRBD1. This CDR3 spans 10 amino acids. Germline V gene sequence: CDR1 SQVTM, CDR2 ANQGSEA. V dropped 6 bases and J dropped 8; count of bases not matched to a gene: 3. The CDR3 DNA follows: TGCAGCGTCAAGGACAGGGAAGCTTTCTTT. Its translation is CSVKDREAFF.

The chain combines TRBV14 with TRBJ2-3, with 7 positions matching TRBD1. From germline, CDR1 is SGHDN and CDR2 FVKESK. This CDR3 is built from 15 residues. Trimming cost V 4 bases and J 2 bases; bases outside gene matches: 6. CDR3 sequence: CASSLGQVNTDTQYF. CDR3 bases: TGTGCCAGCAGCCTCGGACAGGTCAACACAGATACGCAGTATTTT.

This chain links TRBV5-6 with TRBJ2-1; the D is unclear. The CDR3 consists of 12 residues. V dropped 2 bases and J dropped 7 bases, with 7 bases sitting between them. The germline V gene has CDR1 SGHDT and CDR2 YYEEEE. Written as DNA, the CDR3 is TGTGCCAGCAGCTTCGGTTATAATGAGCAGTTCTTC. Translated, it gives CASSFGYNEQFF.

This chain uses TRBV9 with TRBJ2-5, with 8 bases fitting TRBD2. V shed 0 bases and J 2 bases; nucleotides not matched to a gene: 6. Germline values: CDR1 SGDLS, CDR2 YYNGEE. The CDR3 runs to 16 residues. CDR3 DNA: TGTGCCAGCAGCGTAGCGGGCGGGGGGCCGCAAGAGACCCAGTACTTC. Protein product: CASSVAGGGPQETQYF.

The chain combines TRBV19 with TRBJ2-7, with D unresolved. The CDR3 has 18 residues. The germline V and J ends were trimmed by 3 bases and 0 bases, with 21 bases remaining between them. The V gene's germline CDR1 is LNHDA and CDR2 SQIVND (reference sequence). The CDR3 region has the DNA TGTGCCAGTAGTATTTCGGGCCAGGTTTTCCGATACTCCTACGAGCAGTACTTC. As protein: CASSISGQVFRYSYEQYF. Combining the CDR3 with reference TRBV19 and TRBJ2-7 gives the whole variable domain DGGITQSPKYLFRKEGQNVTLSCEQNLNHDAMYWYRQDPGQGLRLIYYSQIVNDFQKGDIAEGYSVSREKKESFPLTVTSAQKNPTAFYLCASSISGQVFRYSYEQYFGPGTRLTVT.